This T cell receptor beta chain was retrieved from a study of shared clonotypes between healthy human individuals. Study-wide results and caveats: Non-shared clonotypes had lower generation probabilities than clonotypes shared by all four sorted-subset donors. A handful of donors showed sharing of approximately 5% of naive CD4 clonotypes.

A word on this clone: Antigen unknown.

V lost 5 bases and J lost 10, with 8 bases in between. Per the germline V gene, CDR1 is SGHVS and CDR2 is FQNEAQ. The CDR3 is 10 amino acids. Repertoires were generated with immunoSEQ multiplex PCR, while TCRdb's copy carries only in-frame clones and drops some. This repertoire shows approximately 1.1 million clones, approximately 80% found once; its top ten account for around 0.47%. The sequence came from a man younger than 30 in good health. Some clones in this sample may be carry-over from other donors' samples. This chain joins TRBV7-8 and TRBJ2-5; D remains ambiguous. The material sequenced was memory CD4+ T cells from PBMCs. Stated subset: CD45RA-negative fraction. CDR3 bases: TGTGCCAGCAGCCTCTCTAGCCAGTACTTC. Translated: CASSLSSQYF.